The 4 T cell receptor beta chains listed next were all sequenced from one sample in a study of blood T cell repertoires in COVID-19. TCRdb keeps only in-frame clones here, not all; method: immunoSEQ multiplex PCR. Among around 270,000 clones listed, 80% to 85% were seen once. The sequenced sample was peripheral blood. These receptors came from a person aged 65 to 79 with COVID-19, enrolled during active disease.

The CDR3 DNA sequence: TGTGCCACCAGCAGAGCCGGGACTAGAAGCAATGAGCAGTTCTTC. Protein: CATSRAGTRSNEQFF. V usage is TRBV15 and J usage is TRBJ2-1, with 8 bases aligning to TRBD2. From germline, CDR1 is LNHNV and CDR2 YYDKDF (reference sequence). The CDR3 has 15 amino acids. With V trimmed by 1 base and J by 6 bases, 5 bases remained unmatched.

The chain is built from TRBV19 and TRBJ1-1; 9 nucleotides agree with TRBD1. Per the germline V gene, CDR1 is LNHDA and CDR2 is SQIVND (reference sequence). V dropped 7 bases and J dropped 12; count of bases not matched to a gene: 15. The CDR3 has 14 amino acids. In DNA form, the CDR3 reads TGTGCCAGTAACACCTTGGCCGGGACAGGGTTTTCTTTCTTT. Its protein is CASNTLAGTGFSFF.

This chain uses TRBV7-9 with TRBJ2-3; D not certain. V was trimmed by 2 bases and J by 4 bases, leaving 7 bases between them. In germline, CDR1 is SEHNR, CDR2 FQNEAQ (reference sequence). This CDR3 region has 13 residues. The CDR3 sequence: CASSLLSPDTQYF. In DNA form, the CDR3 reads TGTGCCAGCAGCTTACTTTCTCCAGATACGCAGTATTTT.

V gene TRBV28 combines with J gene TRBJ2-1; 13 bases fit TRBD2. This CDR3 spans 16 amino acids. Germline assignment: CDR1 MDHEN and CDR2 SYDVKM. J was trimmed by 4 bases and V by 3 bases; bases with no gene match: 3. The CDR3 coding sequence is TGTGCCAGCAGTTTGAGGGGACTAGCGGGGTACAATGAGCAGTTCTTC. Translating gives CASSLRGLAGYNEQFF.